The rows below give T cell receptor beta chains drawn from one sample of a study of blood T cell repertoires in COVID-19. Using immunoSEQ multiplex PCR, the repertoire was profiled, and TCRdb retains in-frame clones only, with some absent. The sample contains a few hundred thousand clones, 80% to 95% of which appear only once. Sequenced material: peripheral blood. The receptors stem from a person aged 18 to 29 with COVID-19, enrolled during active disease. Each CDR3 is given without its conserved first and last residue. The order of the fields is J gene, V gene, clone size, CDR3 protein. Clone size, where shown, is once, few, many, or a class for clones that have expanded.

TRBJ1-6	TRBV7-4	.	ASSLEGQRKDSPLH
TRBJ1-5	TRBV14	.	ASSQGDQPQH
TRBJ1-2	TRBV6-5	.	ASSNSGTGFGYT
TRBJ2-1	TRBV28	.	ASSLTSVYNEQF
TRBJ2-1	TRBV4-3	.	ASSHSGDNEQF
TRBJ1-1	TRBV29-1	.	SVVGARTEAF
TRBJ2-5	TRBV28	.	ASSFLETQY
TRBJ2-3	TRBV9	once	ASSETELAGDLDTQY
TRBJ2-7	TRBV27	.	ASSLLGALDEQY
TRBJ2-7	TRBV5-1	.	ASSFSPGLREQY
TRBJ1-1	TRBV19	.	ASNVGSLSEAF
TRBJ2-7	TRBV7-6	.	ASSIKDRGKSYEQY
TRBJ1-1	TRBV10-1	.	ASSTTGFTEAF
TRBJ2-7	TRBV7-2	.	ASSGNHSGRYEQY